This TCR beta chain is drawn from a study of Ad26.COV2.S vaccination and SARS-CoV-2 variants (dated by TCRdb to about 2021). With respect to the entire study: Vaccine-arm donors were drawn from COV1001, a multicentre, randomized, double-blind, placebo-controlled phase I-IIa trial of Ad26.COV2.S in healthy adults. Dosing of Ad26.COV2.S was intramuscular, at either 5x10^10 or 1x10^11 viral particles, delivered as one shot or as two shots spaced 56 days apart. Sequencing of the TCRbeta repertoire served to evaluate the specificity and breadth of SARS-CoV-2-reactive T cell receptors following Ad26.COV2.S vaccination. A total of approximately 30 samples were included in the TCR-sequenced set, comprising roughly 19 Ad26.COV2.S vaccine recipients, 5 placebo recipients and 8 SARS-CoV-2 convalescent individuals. Trial participants were randomized into five groups of five: low-dose or high-dose Ad26.COV2.S given once or twice, or placebo on both occasions. Blinding of investigators to trial group allocation was maintained during experiments and outcome assessment.

The immunoSEQ Assay was the method used to sequence TCRbeta CDR3 regions. After extraction, genomic DNA underwent amplification by bias-controlled multiplex PCR, followed by high-throughput sequencing. The paper's processing steps were these. To quantify the absolute abundance of every unique TCRbeta CDR3 region, sequences were collapsed and filtered. T cell fraction was estimated by normalization of TCRbeta template counts to usable DNA, with usable DNA being measured through amplification of reference genes present in all nucleated cells. Repertoire TCRs were annotated as SARS-CoV-2-specific when V gene, CDR3 amino acid sequence and J gene were exactly matched to a known reactive TCR set. MIRA supplied the reference SARS-CoV-2 TCR set, which was filtered for enrichment in COVID-19-positive ImmuneCODE repertoires so that public or cross-reactive TCRs were removed. Drawing on the MIRA antigens, annotated TCRs were analysed further at the level of specific ORF or position within ORF. Breadth was defined as annotated unique rearrangements over total unique productive rearrangements; depth was the summed frequency of those rearrangements. Two-sided Wilcoxon rank-sum tests were used to compare TCR breadth between groups. TCRdb holds this immuneACCESS table with in-frame rearrangements only. Some clones are missing; in checked studies, unresolved V genes explain under half, and the rest has no known cause. V and J calls and clone size follow that table, whereas D and trimming were derived from the DNA. The sample table contains roughly 300,000 clones; only one count was recorded for less than 90% of them. In total, the top ten clones hold over 8.5% of the sample.

The treatment or condition label, as the study defines it: 15 to 20 received Ad26.COV2.S at low or high dose, single or two shots; roughly five received placebo; per-sample allocation not given. For vaccine and placebo recipients, the sequenced repertoires came from samples collected on day 63 after the first injection. Between 29 July and 7 August 2020, Cohort 1b enrolled 25 adults aged 18-55 years at one site in Boston, USA. Ad26.COV2.S was a replication-incompetent adenovirus type 26 vector that expressed a prefusion-stabilized SARS-CoV-2 spike protein derived from the original Wuhan strain. Findings and caveats that apply to the study as a whole: The study was not powered for comparison of responses between vaccine doses or regimens. According to the authors, total T cell responses may have been underestimated by the TCR breadth and depth analyses. Ad26.COV2.S recipients had higher spike-specific TCR breadth than placebo recipients (P = 0.0014). After vaccination, spike-specific CD8+ and CD4+ T cell responses were reported to show substantial breadth. Comparable non-spike TCR breadth was observed between vaccine and placebo recipients, consistent with only spike being contained in the vaccine.

This clone was picked up one time. No antigen is known for it. Base qualities were left out, and no much larger clone turns up one base away. The specimen comprised peripheral blood, sampled in a trial of Ad26.COV2.S vaccine versus placebo. The clonotype comes from a person between 18 and 65 years old who received the Ad26.COV2.S COVID-19 vaccine or a placebo.

The DNA sequence reads TGTGCCAGCAGCTCCTACAGGGACACTGAAGCTTTCTTT. Its protein is CASSSYRDTEAFF. The rearrangement combines TRBV7-6 with TRBJ1-1; matching of 6 bases hints at TRBD1 as the D gene. Counted from cysteine to phenylalanine, this CDR3 has 13 amino acids. Only the CDR3 portion is preserved as DNA: 39 bases, with reading frame beginning at the first base. V is cut by 4 bases and J by 3 bases, and the space between the germline ends is 9 bases. The germline V gene provides CDR1 SGHVS and CDR2 FNYEAQ.